In this sample, the clone carrying this T cell receptor (beta chain) turned up many times. The source of the sample is a study of kidney transplant recipient with SARS-CoV-2 infection. In germline, CDR1 is LNHDA, CDR2 SQIVND (reference sequence). V gave up 3 bases and J gave up 6 bases; unmatched junction bases: 7. CDR3 length: 15 amino acids. Each CDR3 protein gets one entry after TCRdb re-called the reads with MiXCR. This sample has roughly 230,000 distinct CDR3 sequences, with roughly 26% found just once. The receptor comes from a young adult male patient who had COVID-19 and was a kidney transplant recipient. The graft donor may be the source of some T cells. The material sequenced was a blood sample, taken at baseline and between days 110 and 120 from a kidney transplant recipient. J is TRBJ1-1 and V is TRBV19, with 10 bases that match TRBD1. The CDR3 nucleotides read TGTGCCAGTAGTATCGACAGGGGGCGCGTCGCTGAAGCTTTCTTT. Translating it yields CASSIDRGRVAEAFF.